The entry below describes one TCR beta chain. These data originate in a study of radiotherapy plus CTLA-4 blockade in lung cancer. The CDR3 totals 15 residues. The germline gives CDR1 SGHRS, CDR2 YFSETQ. V lost 4 bases, J lost 4 bases, and 16 bases lay in between. Measured with immunoSEQ multiplex PCR; TCRdb has only the in-frame clones, and not every one. The table lists about 40,000 clones, more than 70% of them singletons, with around 22% in the top ten. This TCR derives from a human donor with non-small cell lung cancer that progressed on radiotherapy plus ipilimumab. The sample was peripheral blood, taken from a patient treated with radiotherapy plus ipilimumab. The J gene is TRBJ2-3, the V gene TRBV5-1; D unresolved. This chain's CDR3 is CASSTDLDASDTQYF. DNA for the CDR3: TGCGCCAGCAGCACTGATCTAGACGCATCAGATACGCAGTATTTT.